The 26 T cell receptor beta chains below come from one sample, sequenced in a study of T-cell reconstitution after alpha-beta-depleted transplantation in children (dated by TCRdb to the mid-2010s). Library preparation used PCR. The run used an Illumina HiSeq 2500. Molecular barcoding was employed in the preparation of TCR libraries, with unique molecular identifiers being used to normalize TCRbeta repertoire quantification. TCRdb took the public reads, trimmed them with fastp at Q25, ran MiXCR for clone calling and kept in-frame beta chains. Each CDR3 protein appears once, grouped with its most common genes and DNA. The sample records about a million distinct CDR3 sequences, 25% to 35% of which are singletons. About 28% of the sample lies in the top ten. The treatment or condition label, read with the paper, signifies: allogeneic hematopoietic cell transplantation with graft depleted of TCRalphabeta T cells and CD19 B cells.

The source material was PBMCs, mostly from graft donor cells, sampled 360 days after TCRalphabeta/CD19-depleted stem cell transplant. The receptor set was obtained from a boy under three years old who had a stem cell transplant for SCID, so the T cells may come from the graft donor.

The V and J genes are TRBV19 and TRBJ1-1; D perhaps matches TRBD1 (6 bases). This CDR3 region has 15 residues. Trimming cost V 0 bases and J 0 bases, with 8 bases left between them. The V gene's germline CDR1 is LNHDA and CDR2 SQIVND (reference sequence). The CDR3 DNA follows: TGTGCCAGTAGTATAGACAGGGGAATGAACACTGAAGCTTTCTTT. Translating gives CASSIDRGMNTEAFF.

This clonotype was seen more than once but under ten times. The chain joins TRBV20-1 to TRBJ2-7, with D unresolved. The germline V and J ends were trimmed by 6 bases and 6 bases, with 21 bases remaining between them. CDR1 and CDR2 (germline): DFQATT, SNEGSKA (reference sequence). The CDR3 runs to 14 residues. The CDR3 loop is CSAWVGNPLGEQYF. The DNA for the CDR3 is TGCAGTGCCTGGGTGGGGAACCCTCTAGGCGAGCAGTACTTC.

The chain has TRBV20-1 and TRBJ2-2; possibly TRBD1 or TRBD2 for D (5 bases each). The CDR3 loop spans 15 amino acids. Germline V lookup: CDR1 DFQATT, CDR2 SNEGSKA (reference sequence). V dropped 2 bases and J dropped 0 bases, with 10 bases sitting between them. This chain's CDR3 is CSARWGPSNTGELFF. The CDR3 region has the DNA TGCAGTGCTAGATGGGGACCGTCGAACACCGGGGAGCTGTTTTTT.

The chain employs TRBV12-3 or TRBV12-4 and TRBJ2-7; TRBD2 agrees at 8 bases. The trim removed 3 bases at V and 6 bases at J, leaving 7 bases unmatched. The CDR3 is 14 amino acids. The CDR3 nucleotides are TGTGCCAGCAGTTTGAACGGGGGGGCCCGCGAGCAGTACTTC. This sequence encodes CASSLNGGAREQYF.

This chain's CDR3 is CSASSSGRRNTIYF. DNA of the CDR3: TGCAGTGCTAGTAGTTCAGGCAGAAGAAACACCATATATTTT. J is TRBJ1-3 and V is TRBV20-1, with D uncertain. In germline, CDR1 is DFQATT, CDR2 SNEGSKA (reference sequence). V was shortened by 3 bases and J by 5 bases, with 14 bases between the two germline ends. This CDR3 comprises 14 residues.

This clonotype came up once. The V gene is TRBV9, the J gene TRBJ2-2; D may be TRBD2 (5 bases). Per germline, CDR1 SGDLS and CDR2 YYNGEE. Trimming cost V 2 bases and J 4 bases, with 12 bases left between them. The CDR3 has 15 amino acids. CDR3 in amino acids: CASSVRTSLTGELFF. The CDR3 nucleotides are TGTGCCAGCAGCGTCCGGACTTCACTCACCGGGGAGCTGTTTTTT. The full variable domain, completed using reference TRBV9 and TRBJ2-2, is DSGVTQTPKHLITATGQRVTLRCSPRSGDLSVYWYQQSLDQGLQFLIQYYNGEERAKGNILERFSAQQFPDLHSELNLSSLELGDSALYFCASSVRTSLTGELFFGEGSRLTVL.

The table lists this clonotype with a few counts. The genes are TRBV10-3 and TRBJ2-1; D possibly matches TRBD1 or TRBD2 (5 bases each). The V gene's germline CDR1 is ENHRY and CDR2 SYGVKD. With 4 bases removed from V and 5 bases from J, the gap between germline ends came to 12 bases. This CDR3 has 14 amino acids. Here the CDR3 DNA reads TGTGCCATCAGTGGAGGGACCGTGAACAATGAGCAGTTCTTC. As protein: CAISGGTVNNEQFF.

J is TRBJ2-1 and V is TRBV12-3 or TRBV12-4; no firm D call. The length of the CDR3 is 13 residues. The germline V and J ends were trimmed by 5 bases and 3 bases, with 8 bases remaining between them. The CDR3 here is CASSLLIYNEQFF. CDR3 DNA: TGTGCCAGCAGTCTCTTAATCTACAATGAGCAGTTCTTC.

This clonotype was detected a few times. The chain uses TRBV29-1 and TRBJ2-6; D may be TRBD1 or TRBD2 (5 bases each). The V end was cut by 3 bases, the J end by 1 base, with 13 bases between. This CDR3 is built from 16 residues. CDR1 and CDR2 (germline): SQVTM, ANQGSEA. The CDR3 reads CSVEGRVSSGANVLTF. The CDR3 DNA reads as TGCAGCGTTGAGGGGCGGGTTTCGTCTGGGGCCAACGTCCTGACTTTC.

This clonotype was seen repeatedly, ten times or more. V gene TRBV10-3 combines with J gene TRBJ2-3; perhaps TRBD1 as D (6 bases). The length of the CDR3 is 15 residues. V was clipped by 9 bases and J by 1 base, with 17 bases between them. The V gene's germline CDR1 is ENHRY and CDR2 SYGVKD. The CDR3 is CAISRAAGGTDTQYF. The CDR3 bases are TGTGCCATTTCCCGTGCGGCAGGGGGCACAGATACGCAGTATTTT.

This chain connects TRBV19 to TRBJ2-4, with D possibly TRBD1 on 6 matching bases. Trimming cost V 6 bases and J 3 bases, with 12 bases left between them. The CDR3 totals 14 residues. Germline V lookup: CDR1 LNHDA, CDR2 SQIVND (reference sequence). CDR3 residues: CASSADRVKNIQYF. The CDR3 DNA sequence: TGTGCCAGTAGCGCGGACAGAGTCAAAAACATTCAGTACTTC.

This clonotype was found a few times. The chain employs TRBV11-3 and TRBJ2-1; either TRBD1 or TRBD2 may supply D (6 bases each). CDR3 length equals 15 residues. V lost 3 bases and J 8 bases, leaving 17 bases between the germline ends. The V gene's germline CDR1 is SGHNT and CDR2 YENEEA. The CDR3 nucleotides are TGTGCCAGCAGCTTGATAGGGGGGCCGGGTCATGAGCAGTTCTTC. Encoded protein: CASSLIGGPGHEQFF.

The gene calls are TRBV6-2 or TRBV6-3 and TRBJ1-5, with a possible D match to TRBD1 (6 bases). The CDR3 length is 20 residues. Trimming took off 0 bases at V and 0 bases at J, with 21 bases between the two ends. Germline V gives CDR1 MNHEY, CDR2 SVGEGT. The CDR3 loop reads CASSYSTYRERGYSNQPQHF. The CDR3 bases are TGTGCCAGCAGTTACTCGACCTACAGGGAACGTGGGTATAGCAATCAGCCCCAGCATTTT.

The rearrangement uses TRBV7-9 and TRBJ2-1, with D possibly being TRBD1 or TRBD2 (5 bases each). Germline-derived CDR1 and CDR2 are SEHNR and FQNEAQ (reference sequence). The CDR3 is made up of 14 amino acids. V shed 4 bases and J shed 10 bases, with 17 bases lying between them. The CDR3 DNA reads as TGTGCCAGCAGCTGGACGCCCGTTGGGGACGAGCAGTTCTTC. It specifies CASSWTPVGDEQFF.

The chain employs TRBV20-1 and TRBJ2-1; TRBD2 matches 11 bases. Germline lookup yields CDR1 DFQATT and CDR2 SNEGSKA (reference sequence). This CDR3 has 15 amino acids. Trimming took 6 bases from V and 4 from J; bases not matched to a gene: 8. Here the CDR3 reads CSAYSGGASYNEQFF. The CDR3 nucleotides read TGCAGTGCATATAGCGGGGGGGCCTCGTACAATGAGCAGTTCTTC.

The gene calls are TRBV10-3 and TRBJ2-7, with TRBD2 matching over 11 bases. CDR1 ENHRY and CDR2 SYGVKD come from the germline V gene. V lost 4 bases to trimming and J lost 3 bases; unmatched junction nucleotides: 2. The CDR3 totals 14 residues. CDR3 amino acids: CAISATSGDYEQYF. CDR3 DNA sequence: TGTGCCATCAGTGCGACTAGCGGGGACTACGAGCAGTACTTC.

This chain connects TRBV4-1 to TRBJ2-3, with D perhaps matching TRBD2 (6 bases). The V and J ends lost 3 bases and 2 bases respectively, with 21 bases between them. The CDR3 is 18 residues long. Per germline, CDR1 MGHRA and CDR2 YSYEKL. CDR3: CASSQTRGGVSSTDTQYF. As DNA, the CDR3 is TGCGCCAGCAGCCAGACACGAGGCGGGGTTTCTTCCACAGATACGCAGTATTTT.

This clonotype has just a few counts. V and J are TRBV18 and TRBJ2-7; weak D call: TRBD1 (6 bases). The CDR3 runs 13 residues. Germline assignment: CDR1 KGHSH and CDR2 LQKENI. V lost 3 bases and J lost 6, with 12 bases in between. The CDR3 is CASSPQDSPEQYF. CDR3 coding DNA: TGTGCCAGCTCACCTCAGGACAGCCCCGAGCAGTACTTC.

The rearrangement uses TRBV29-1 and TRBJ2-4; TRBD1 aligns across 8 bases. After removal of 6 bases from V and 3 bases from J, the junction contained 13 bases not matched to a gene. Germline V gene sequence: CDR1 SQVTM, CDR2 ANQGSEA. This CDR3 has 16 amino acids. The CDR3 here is CSVAYFTGGGKNIQYF. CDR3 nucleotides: TGCAGCGTCGCGTACTTCACAGGGGGAGGCAAAAACATTCAGTACTTC.

CDR3 sequence: CASSPWSLGNTEAFF. In DNA, the CDR3 is TGTGCCAGCAGCCCTTGGAGCTTGGGGAACACTGAAGCTTTCTTT. This sequence joins TRBV5-6 and TRBJ1-1; the D is unclear. V lost 4 bases, J lost 1 base, and 14 bases lay in between. The germline gives CDR1 SGHDT, CDR2 YYEEEE. The CDR3 covers 15 residues. The whole variable domain, filled in from reference TRBV5-6 and TRBJ1-1, reads DAGVTQSPTHLIKTRGQQVTLRCSPKSGHDTVSWYQQALGQGPQFIFQYYEEEERQRGNFPDRFSGHQFPNYSSELNVNALLLGDSALYLCASSPWSLGNTEAFFGQGTRLTVV.

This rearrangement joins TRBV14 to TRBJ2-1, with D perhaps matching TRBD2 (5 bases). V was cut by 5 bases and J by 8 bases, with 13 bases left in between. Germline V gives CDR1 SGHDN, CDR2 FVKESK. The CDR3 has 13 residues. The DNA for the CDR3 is TGTGCCAGCAGCTTACGGGAAACATATGAGCAGTTCTTC. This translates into CASSLRETYEQFF.

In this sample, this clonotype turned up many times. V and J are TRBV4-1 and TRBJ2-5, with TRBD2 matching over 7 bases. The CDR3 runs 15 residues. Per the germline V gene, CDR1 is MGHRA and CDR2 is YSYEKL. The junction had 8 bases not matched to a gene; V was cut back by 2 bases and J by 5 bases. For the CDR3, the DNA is TGCGCCAGCAGCCAAATATCGGGGCGGGGGGAGACCCAGTACTTC. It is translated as CASSQISGRGETQYF.

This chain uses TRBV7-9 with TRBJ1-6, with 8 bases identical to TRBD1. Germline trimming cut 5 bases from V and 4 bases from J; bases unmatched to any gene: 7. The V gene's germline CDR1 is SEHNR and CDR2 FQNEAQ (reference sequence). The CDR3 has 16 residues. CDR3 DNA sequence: TGTGCCAGCAGCCAGGGACAGGAGGGATATAATTCACCCCTCCACTTT. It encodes CASSQGQEGYNSPLHF.

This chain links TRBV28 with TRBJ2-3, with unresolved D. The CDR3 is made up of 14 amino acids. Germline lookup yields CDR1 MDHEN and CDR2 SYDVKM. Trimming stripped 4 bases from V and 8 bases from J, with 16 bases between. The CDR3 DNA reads TGTGCCAGCAGTTCCACCCTAAAGGAAGGTACGCAGTATTTT. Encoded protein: CASSSTLKEGTQYF. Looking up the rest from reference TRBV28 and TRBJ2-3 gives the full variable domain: DVKVTQSSRYLVKRTGEKVFLECVQDMDHENMFWYRQDPGLGLRLIYFSYDVKMKEKGDIPEGYSVSREKKERFSLILESASTNQTSMYLCASSSTLKEGTQYFGPGTRLTVL.

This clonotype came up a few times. CDR3 DNA sequence: TGCAGCGCCACTATTAACTATGGCTACACCTTC. Amino acids: CSATINYGYTF. The chain combines TRBV29-1 with TRBJ1-2, with no clear D. V lost 7 bases to trimming and J lost 1 base, with 7 bases between them. The germline V gene encodes CDR1 SQVTM and CDR2 ANQGSEA. CDR3 length: 11 amino acids.

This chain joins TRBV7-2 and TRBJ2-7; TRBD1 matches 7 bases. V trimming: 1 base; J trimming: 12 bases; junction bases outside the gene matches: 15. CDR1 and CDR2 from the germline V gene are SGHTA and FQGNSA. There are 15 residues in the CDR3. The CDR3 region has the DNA TGTGCCAGCAGCTTAGTCCGCGCCAGGGGGTCACGGCCGTACTTC. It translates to CASSLVRARGSRPYF.